What follows are 26 T cell receptor beta chains derived from one specimen sequenced in a study of T cells in Graves' hyperthyroidism and ophthalmopathy. Amplification targeted TCR beta CDR3 regions from RNA transcripts. The HTBI primer set was used in a first-round RT-PCR of the TCR CDR3. One entry per CDR3 protein, called by TCRdb with MiXCR from the multiplex PCR reads. Counted here are hundreds of thousands of distinct CDR3 sequences, about 15% occurring once; the ten biggest clones make up roughly 10%. The sequenced material came from blood. The source of these receptors is a woman under 30 with Graves' hyperthyroidism.

About this clonotype: This may be a read error, as it is one base from a much larger clone. The rearrangement uses TRBV18 and TRBJ2-7; D is ambiguous. Germline V gene lookup returns CDR1 KGHSH and CDR2 LQKENI. CDR3 length equals 14 residues. V lost 0 bases and J 5 bases, leaving 11 bases between the germline ends. CDR3 nucleotides: TGTGCCAGCTCACCACCGTGGGCATGGCACGAGCAGTACTTC. Its protein is CASSPPWAWHEQYF. Drawing the rest from reference TRBV18 and TRBJ2-7, the complete variable domain is NAGVMQNPRHLVRRRGQEARLRCSPMKGHSHVYWYRQLPEEGLKFMVYLQKENIIDESGMPKERFSAEFPKEGPSILRIQQVVRGDSAAYFCASSPPWAWHEQYFGPGTRLTVT.

This clonotype showed up many times. The chain uses TRBV3-1 and TRBJ2-3; 8 nucleotides align to TRBD2. Germline loops: CDR1 LGHDT, CDR2 YNNKEL (reference sequence). J gave up 6 bases and V 0 bases, and 8 bases lay outside the gene matches. This CDR3 region has 16 residues. The CDR3 loop is CASSQDGAGASDTQYF. CDR3 in DNA: TGTGCCAGCAGCCAAGATGGAGCGGGAGCATCGGATACGCAGTATTTT.

Ten or more counts support this clonotype. The rearrangement joins TRBV11-1 to TRBJ2-7, with 9 bases matching TRBD2. The V gene's germline CDR1 is SGHAT and CDR2 FQDESV (reference sequence). With 3 bases clipped from V and 2 bases from J, the junction kept 5 bases outside the gene matches. The CDR3 spans 15 residues. The CDR3 DNA reads TGTGCCAGCAGCTTGGGTAGCGGGAGACCCTACGAGCAGTACTTC. Amino acid sequence: CASSLGSGRPYEQYF.

This clonotype was seen only a few times. This rearrangement joins TRBV9 to TRBJ1-6; 8 bases line up with TRBD1. The CDR3 is 15 residues long. Germline V gene data show CDR1 as SGDLS and CDR2 as YYNGEE. Losses at the gene ends were 2 bases for V and 7 bases for J; bases not matched to a gene: 5. In DNA form, the CDR3 reads TGTGCCAGCAGCGTGGGTGACAGGGGAAATTCACCCCTCCACTTT. Its translation is CASSVGDRGNSPLHF. The full variable domain, in which reference TRBV9 and TRBJ1-6 provide the parts outside the CDR3, is DSGVTQTPKHLITATGQRVTLRCSPRSGDLSVYWYQQSLDQGLQFLIQYYNGEERAKGNILERFSAQQFPDLHSELNLSSLELGDSALYFCASSVGDRGNSPLHFGNGTRLTVT.

The gene calls are TRBV5-1 and TRBJ2-3; no reliable D call. V lost 3 bases, J lost 6 bases, and 14 bases lay in between. The CDR3 consists of 14 residues. Per germline, CDR1 SGHRS and CDR2 YFSETQ. The CDR3 loop is CASSSEPKTDTQYF. DNA of the CDR3: TGCGCCAGCAGCTCGGAGCCAAAGACGGATACGCAGTATTTT.

This clonotype was observed a handful of times. The chain carries TRBV12-5 and TRBJ2-3; TRBD2 matches 7 bases. Germline lookup yields CDR1 LGHNT and CDR2 FRNRAP. The CDR3 is 17 amino acids. V shed 1 base and J 0 bases; nucleotides not matched to a gene: 7. The CDR3 sequence: CASGLAVTSASTDTQYF. The CDR3 DNA reads TGTGCTAGTGGTTTGGCGGTTACTAGCGCTAGCACAGATACGCAGTATTTT.

This clonotype was counted a few times. The chain couples TRBV20-1 to TRBJ2-7; unclear D gene. V was shortened by 5 bases and J by 0 bases, with 14 bases between the two germline ends. Germline V gene lookup returns CDR1 DFQATT and CDR2 SNEGSKA (reference sequence). The CDR3 length is 14 residues. The DNA of the CDR3 is TGCAGTGCTGCCCCCGGTTCGAGCTCCTACGAGCAGTACTTC. Translating gives CSAAPGSSSYEQYF.

This clonotype was seen more than once but under ten times. The genes are TRBV7-9 and TRBJ2-2, with a possible D match to TRBD2 (6 bases). The V gene lost 5 bases and the J gene lost 6 bases, with 16 bases spanning the gap. CDR3 length: 15 amino acids. Germline lookup yields CDR1 SEHNR and CDR2 FQNEAQ (reference sequence). The CDR3 spells CASSRGKVGAGELFF. The CDR3 coding sequence is TGTGCCAGCAGCCGCGGGAAGGTCGGCGCCGGGGAGCTGTTTTTT.

This clonotype was found many times. The V call is TRBV11-1, the J call TRBJ2-7; D call uncertain. Between the trimmed V and J ends, which lost 3 bases and 2 bases, there was a span of 8 bases. Germline V CDR1 and CDR2: SGHAT, FQDESV (reference sequence). CDR3 length: 13 amino acids. CDR3 bases: TGTGCCAGCAGCTTGGTCAGAACCTACGAGCAGTACTTC. This codes for CASSLVRTYEQYF.

This clonotype was counted a few times. V is TRBV7-2 and J is TRBJ2-3, with 7 bases identical to TRBD1. The germline V gene encodes CDR1 SGHTA and CDR2 FQGNSA. V trimming: 2 bases; J trimming: 3 bases; junction bases outside the gene matches: 8. The CDR3 runs to 16 residues. This chain's CDR3 is CASSLSGTAKTDTQYF. DNA of the CDR3: TGTGCCAGCAGCTTATCCGGGACAGCGAAGACAGATACGCAGTATTTT.

The CDR3 DNA follows: TGTGCCCCCAAAGACAGGGATAATTCACCCCTCCACTTT. Its translation: CAPKDRDNSPLHF. The V and J genes are TRBV9 and TRBJ1-6, with 7 bases identical to TRBD1. The V gene end was trimmed by 10 bases and the J gene end by 5 bases; junction bases not matched to a gene: 6. CDR1 is SGDLS and CDR2 is YYNGEE in the germline V gene. The CDR3 is 13 amino acids.

This clonotype appeared many times. The chain links TRBV5-1 to TRBJ2-1; possibly TRBD1 or TRBD2 for D (5 bases each). Germline assignment: CDR1 SGHRS and CDR2 YFSETQ. The germline V and J ends were trimmed by 2 bases and 5 bases, with 11 bases remaining between them. The CDR3 spans 14 residues. This CDR3 reads CASSFGARDNEQFF. The CDR3 DNA is TGCGCCAGCAGCTTCGGGGCAAGGGACAATGAGCAGTTCTTC.

This clonotype has only a few counts. This chain links TRBV3-1 with TRBJ2-7; 7 bases line up with TRBD2. The CDR3 spans 13 residues. With V trimmed by 4 bases and J by 5 bases, 5 bases remained unmatched. Germline V gene sequence: CDR1 LGHDT, CDR2 YNNKEL (reference sequence). The CDR3, as DNA: TGTGCCAGCAGCCCCCGGGAGGTCCACGAGCAGTACTTC. Protein product: CASSPREVHEQYF.

This clonotype has a handful of counts. The CDR3 sequence is CASSFGPPGPGANVLTF. The CDR3 DNA reads TGTGCCAGCAGTTTCGGCCCCCCAGGGCCTGGGGCCAACGTCCTGACTTTC. The chain employs TRBV27 and TRBJ2-6, with a possible D match to TRBD1 (5 bases). This CDR3 contains 17 residues. Per the germline V gene, CDR1 is MNHEY and CDR2 is SMNVEV (reference sequence). V lost 3 bases, J lost 2 bases, and 14 bases lay in between.

This rearrangement joins TRBV7-2 to TRBJ1-1; D remains ambiguous. V gave up 10 bases and J gave up 2 bases, with 11 bases separating them. The CDR3 length is 12 residues. Germline V gene sequence: CDR1 SGHTA, CDR2 FQGNSA. CDR3 protein: CAIQVPNTEAFF. CDR3 bases: TGTGCCATCCAGGTGCCAAACACTGAAGCTTTCTTT.

There are many counts of this clonotype. The CDR3 coding sequence is TGTGCCAGCAGCGGGACAGCGAATGGCTACACCTTC. Encoded protein: CASSGTANGYTF. The chain couples TRBV6-2 or TRBV6-3 to TRBJ1-2; 7 bases line up with TRBD1. This CDR3 is 12 amino acids long. CDR1 MNHEY and CDR2 SVGEGT come from the germline V gene. Trimming cost V 6 bases and J 6 bases; bases outside gene matches: 4.

There are many counts of this clonotype. The genes are TRBV28 and TRBJ1-4; 9 nucleotides agree with TRBD1. Germline-derived CDR1 and CDR2 are MDHEN and SYDVKM. V shed 6 bases and J 8 bases; nucleotides not matched to a gene: 7. The CDR3 extends over 14 amino acids. In DNA form, the CDR3 reads TGTGCCAGCAGACGGGACAGGGTTCAAGAAAAACTGTTTTTT. This sequence encodes CASRRDRVQEKLFF. Variable domain in full (rest from reference TRBV28 and TRBJ1-4): DVKVTQSSRYLVKRTGEKVFLECVQDMDHENMFWYRQDPGLGLRLIYFSYDVKMKEKGDIPEGYSVSREKKERFSLILESASTNQTSMYLCASRRDRVQEKLFFGSGTQLSVL.

CDR3 bases: TGCGCCAGCAGCCTCACCCCCAGAGGGAACACCATATATTTT. It codes for CASSLTPRGNTIYF. This chain connects TRBV5-1 to TRBJ1-3; D is unclear. CDR1 is SGHRS and CDR2 is YFSETQ in the germline V gene. The CDR3 has 14 residues. V lost 4 bases, J lost 7 bases, and 15 bases lay in between. The full variable domain, in which reference TRBV5-1 and TRBJ1-3 provide the parts outside the CDR3, is KAGVTQTPRYLIKTRGQQVTLSCSPISGHRSVSWYQQTPGQGLQFLFEYFSETQRNKGNFPGRFSGRQFSNSRSEMNVSTLELGDSALYLCASSLTPRGNTIYFGEGSWLTVV.

This clonotype was detected only a few times. This chain uses TRBV7-2 with TRBJ2-3, with TRBD1 matching over 9 bases. The germline V gene encodes CDR1 SGHTA and CDR2 FQGNSA. The V and J ends lost 7 bases and 2 bases, in that order; junction bases with no gene match: 7. CDR3 length: 15 residues. The CDR3 nucleotides read TGTGCCAGCATCATCATACAGGGGGCCACAGATACGCAGTATTTT. Translated: CASIIIQGATDTQYF.

This clonotype has at least ten counts. The chain recombines TRBV10-3 with TRBJ2-7, with D perhaps TRBD2 (5 bases). This CDR3 has 15 amino acids. Germline CDR1 and CDR2: ENHRY and SYGVKD. Trimming removed 4 bases at V and 6 bases at J, with 19 bases between. The CDR3 region is CAISATTSSSLEQYF. The CDR3 DNA sequence: TGTGCCATCAGTGCCACCACCTCTAGCTCCCTCGAGCAGTACTTC.

This chain uses TRBV20-1 with TRBJ2-1; 11 bases align to TRBD2. CDR1 and CDR2 from the germline V gene are DFQATT and SNEGSKA (reference sequence). The CDR3 consists of 15 residues. After removal of 4 bases from V and 4 bases from J, the junction contained 6 bases not matched to a gene. The CDR3 region is CSAKAVAGGYNEQFF. The DNA for the CDR3 is TGCAGTGCTAAAGCCGTAGCGGGAGGGTACAATGAGCAGTTCTTC.

This clonotype was found a few times. The chain uses TRBV29-1 and TRBJ1-4; D remains unclear. V lost 5 bases to trimming and J lost 2 bases, with 15 bases between them. Germline loops: CDR1 SQVTM, CDR2 ANQGSEA. The CDR3 totals 15 residues. CDR3 in DNA: TGCAGCGTTCTGGCCGCCCCAGCCACTAATGAAAAACTGTTTTTT. It specifies CSVLAAPATNEKLFF.

This clonotype was recorded many times. The genes are TRBV20-1 and TRBJ2-3, with D possibly being TRBD2 (5 bases). V lost 3 bases and J lost 0, with 10 bases in between. The CDR3 is 14 amino acids. CDR1 and CDR2 (germline): DFQATT, SNEGSKA (reference sequence). The CDR3 loop is CSARLATSTDTQYF. The CDR3, as DNA: TGCAGTGCTAGGCTAGCAACTAGCACAGATACGCAGTATTTT.

Concerning this clonotype: A much more abundant neighbour one base away suggests this may be a read error. The CDR3 spells CASSPDVLVSYEQFF. The CDR3, as DNA: TGTGCCAGCAGCCCAGACGTCCTAGTGTCTTACGAGCAGTTCTTC. J is TRBJ2-7 and V is TRBV7-6; D remains unclear. The J call may not be correct, given that the DNA end is closer to TRBJ2-1. The CDR3 loop spans 15 amino acids. The germline gives CDR1 SGHVS, CDR2 FNYEAQ.

The chain is built from TRBV4-1 and TRBJ2-7, with D perhaps given as TRBD1 or TRBD2 (7 bases each). The CDR3 runs to 15 residues. V was cut by 5 bases and J by 7 bases, with 21 bases left in between. The V gene's germline CDR1 is MGHRA and CDR2 YSYEKL. In DNA, the CDR3 is TGCGCCAGCAGCAACCAGGGGCAGGGGGGGGATGAGCAGTACTTC. Translated: CASSNQGQGGDEQYF.

This clonotype was counted many times. The chain couples TRBV2 to TRBJ2-3; possibly TRBD1 or TRBD2 for D (5 bases each). The V end was cut by 7 bases, the J end by 2 bases, with 13 bases between. The CDR3 loop spans 14 amino acids. Germline lookup yields CDR1 SNHLY and CDR2 FYNNEI. The DNA of the CDR3 is TGTGCCAGCATGCCCGGGGCGTTCACAGATACGCAGTATTTT. Its protein product is CASMPGAFTDTQYF. Full variable domain (missing parts from reference TRBV2 and TRBJ2-3): EPEVTQTPSHQVTQMGQEVILRCVPISNHLYFYWYRQILGQKVEFLVSFYNNEISEKSEIFDDQFSVERPDGSNFTLKIRSTKLEDSAMYFCASMPGAFTDTQYFGPGTRLTVL.